The entry that follows covers one T cell receptor beta chain sequence. Its specificity is unknown. From germline, CDR1 is SGHDT and CDR2 YYEEEE. Trimming stripped 4 bases from V and 3 bases from J, with 13 bases between. The CDR3 consists of 15 residues. This entry comes from a study of shared clonotypes between healthy human individuals. Study results and limitations: At large depth, rarefaction still showed sorted-subset sequencing to be incomplete.

Method: immunoSEQ multiplex PCR; TCRdb's copy keeps in-frame clones and lacks some. The data contain about 710,000 clones, around 73% of them seen just once; the ten biggest clones take up roughly 1.9%. The chain joins TRBV5-6 to TRBJ1-4; D is undetermined. Sequencing was done on a sample of memory CD4+ T cells sorted from blood. Subset reported: CD45RA-negative fraction. This TCR was recovered from a woman in her twenties or thirties in good health. CDR3 loop: CASSPGVGSNEKLFF. CDR3 sequence (DNA): TGTGCCAGCAGCCCCGGGGTTGGATCTAATGAAAAACTGTTTTTT.